These 8 T cell receptor beta chains came from one sample sequenced in a study of identical twins. One entry per CDR3 protein results from TCRdb running MiXCR on the 5' RACE reads. The table lists approximately 260,000 distinct CDR3 sequences, over 13% of them singletons. The sample consisted of memory (CD45RO+) T cells sorted from blood. The receptors were gathered from a woman aged 18-29 years in good health.

The rearrangement uses TRBV20-1 and TRBJ1-4; TRBD1 is a possible D gene (5 bases). Looked up from germline, CDR1 is DFQATT and CDR2 is SNEGSKA (reference sequence). CDR3 length: 13 residues. The CDR3 is CSTAKGFNEKLFF. The CDR3, as DNA: TGCAGCACCGCTAAGGGGTTTAATGAAAAACTGTTTTTT.

The gene calls are TRBV5-1 and TRBJ2-2; 11 nucleotides match TRBD1. Germline values: CDR1 SGHRS, CDR2 YFSETQ. The CDR3 extends over 18 amino acids. V shed 2 bases, J shed 6 bases, and the junction held 12 bases outside the gene matches. CDR3 protein: CASSFGRTGGSKAGELFF. The CDR3, as DNA: TGCGCCAGCAGCTTCGGTAGGACAGGGGGCTCGAAGGCCGGGGAGCTGTTTTTT.

The CDR3 protein is CASSQTGGAESRHGYTF. CDR3 DNA sequence: TGTGCCAGCAGCCAAACAGGGGGCGCCGAGTCCCGTCACGGCTACACCTTC. V usage is TRBV14 and J usage is TRBJ1-2, with 9 bases lining up with TRBD1. Germline V gene sequence: CDR1 SGHDN, CDR2 FVKESK. V lost 2 bases and J lost 8; bases outside the gene matches: 15. The CDR3 extends over 17 amino acids.

This clonotype was detected a few times. The CDR3 bases are TGTGCCAGTAGTATAATCGGGGCGGACACAAACACCGGGGAGCTGTTTTTT. The encoded protein is CASSIIGADTNTGELFF. This chain links TRBV19 with TRBJ2-2, with D perhaps being TRBD1 or TRBD2 (5 bases each). Per germline, CDR1 LNHDA and CDR2 SQIVND (reference sequence). Trimming shortened V by 2 bases and J by 2 bases, and 15 bases separated the two germline ends. The CDR3 extends over 17 amino acids.

The rearrangement uses TRBV5-1 and TRBJ2-7; a possible D gene is TRBD2 (5 bases). Trimming left V 6 bases short and J 5 bases short, with 15 bases between. CDR1 is SGHRS, CDR2 YFSETQ, per germline. This CDR3 comprises 13 residues. CDR3 coding DNA: TGCGCCAGCACCGGCGGGTCCACCAACGAGCAGTACTTC. Protein: CASTGGSTNEQYF.

This clonotype was seen at least ten times. The chain joins TRBV12-3 or TRBV12-4 to TRBJ2-1; D ambiguous. Trimming took off 2 bases at V and 9 bases at J, with 8 bases between the two ends. This CDR3 region has 12 residues. The CDR3 protein is CASSLLGSEQFF. CDR3 nucleotides: TGTGCCAGCAGTTTATTGGGTAGTGAGCAGTTCTTC.

The chain links TRBV6-5 to TRBJ1-4; TRBD1 is a possible D gene (5 bases). Germline V CDR1 and CDR2: MNHEY, SVGAGI. The CDR3 has 16 residues. Between the trimmed V and J ends, which lost 4 bases and 4 bases, there was a span of 16 bases. Written as DNA, the CDR3 is TGTGCCAGCAGTTTGGGAAGGGGTCGCGGTAATGAAAAACTGTTTTTT. As protein: CASSLGRGRGNEKLFF.

This clonotype turned up a few times. The rearrangement links TRBV20-1 to TRBJ1-1; D is undetermined. The V gene lost 3 bases and the J gene lost 0 bases, with 8 bases spanning the gap. The germline V gene encodes CDR1 DFQATT and CDR2 SNEGSKA (reference sequence). The CDR3 has 13 residues. The CDR3 region is CSASSQMNTEAFF. CDR3 nucleotides: TGCAGTGCTAGCTCACAGATGAACACTGAAGCTTTCTTT.